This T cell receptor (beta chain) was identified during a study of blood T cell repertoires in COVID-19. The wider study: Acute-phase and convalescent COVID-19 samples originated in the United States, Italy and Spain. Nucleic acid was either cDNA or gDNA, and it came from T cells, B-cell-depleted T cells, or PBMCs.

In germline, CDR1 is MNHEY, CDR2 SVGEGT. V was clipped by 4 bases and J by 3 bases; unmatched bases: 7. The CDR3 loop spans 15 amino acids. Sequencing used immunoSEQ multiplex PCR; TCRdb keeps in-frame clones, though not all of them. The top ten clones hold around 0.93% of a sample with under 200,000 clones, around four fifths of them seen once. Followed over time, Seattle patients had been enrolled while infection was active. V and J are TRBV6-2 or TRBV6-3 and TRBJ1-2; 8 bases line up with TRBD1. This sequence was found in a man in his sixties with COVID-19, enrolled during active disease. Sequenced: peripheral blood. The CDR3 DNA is TGTGCCAGCAGTTCCCCTGCGACAGGGGACTATGGCTACACCTTC. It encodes CASSSPATGDYGYTF.